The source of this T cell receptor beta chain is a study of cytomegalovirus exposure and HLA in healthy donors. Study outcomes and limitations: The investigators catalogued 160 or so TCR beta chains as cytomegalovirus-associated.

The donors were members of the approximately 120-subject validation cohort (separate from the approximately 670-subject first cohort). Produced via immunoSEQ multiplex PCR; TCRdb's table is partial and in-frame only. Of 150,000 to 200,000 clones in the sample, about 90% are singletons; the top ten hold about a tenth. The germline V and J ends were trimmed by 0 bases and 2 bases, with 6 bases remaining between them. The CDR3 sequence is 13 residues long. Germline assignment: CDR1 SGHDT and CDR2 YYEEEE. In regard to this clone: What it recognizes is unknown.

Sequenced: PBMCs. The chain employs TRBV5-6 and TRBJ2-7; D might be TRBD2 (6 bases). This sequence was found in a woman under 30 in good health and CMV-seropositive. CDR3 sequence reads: CASSLGTTYEQYF. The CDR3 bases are TGTGCCAGCAGCTTGGGGACTACCTACGAGCAGTACTTC.